Presented here are 23 T cell receptor beta chains from one specimen sequenced in a study of identical twins. Via MiXCR, TCRdb re-called the 5' RACE reads, giving one row per CDR3 protein. The sample contains a few hundred thousand distinct CDR3 sequences, around 9.7% of which appear only once. These data were also filed under a second study, of yellow fever vaccine responses in identical twins.

The sequencing sample was made of CD8+ T cells sorted from blood. These receptors were taken from a woman in her late teens or twenties in good health.

There are many counts of this clonotype. The V gene is TRBV20-1, the J gene TRBJ2-7, with unresolved D. With 0 bases removed from V and 5 bases from J, the gap between germline ends came to 14 bases. The CDR3 extends over 14 amino acids. Germline CDR1 DFQATT, CDR2 SNEGSKA (reference sequence). The CDR3 region is CSARDFRLSDEQYF. DNA for the CDR3: TGCAGTGCTAGAGATTTCCGACTTTCAGACGAGCAGTACTTC.

This clonotype occurred many times. The chain couples TRBV7-9 to TRBJ1-1, with D uncertain. CDR1 and CDR2 (germline): SEHNR, FQNEAQ (reference sequence). There are 13 residues in the CDR3. Deletions cut 0 bases from V and 11 bases from J, with 13 bases between. CDR3 sequence reads: CASSLAARGYAFF. In nucleotides, the CDR3 is TGTGCCAGCAGCTTAGCGGCAAGAGGATATGCTTTCTTT.

This clonotype was recorded many times. This chain links TRBV12-3 or TRBV12-4 with TRBJ2-3, with 11 bases that match TRBD2. After removal of 7 bases from V and 6 bases from J, the junction contained 12 bases not matched to a gene. The CDR3 has 16 amino acids. CDR3 coding DNA: TGTGCCAGCAATACTTTTGGGACTAGCGGCGCGGATACGCAGTATTTT. Translating gives CASNTFGTSGADTQYF.

At least ten counts were recorded for this clonotype. The rearrangement joins TRBV29-1 to TRBJ1-2; D uncertain. The CDR3 spans 10 residues. In germline, CDR1 is SQVTM, CDR2 ANQGSEA. The germline V and J ends were trimmed by 4 bases and 10 bases, with 10 bases remaining between them. CDR3 sequence reads: CSVAGNNYTF. The DNA of the CDR3 is TGCAGCGTTGCGGGGAATAACTACACCTTC.

This clonotype was observed many times. V usage is TRBV29-1 and J usage is TRBJ2-1; D call uncertain. The CDR3 sequence is 12 residues long. V gave up 7 bases and J gave up 5 bases, with 12 bases separating them. Looked up from germline, CDR1 is SQVTM and CDR2 is ANQGSEA. The CDR3 region has the DNA TGCAGCGCCTGGTCAGGAAACAATGAGCAGTTCTTC. Translated: CSAWSGNNEQFF.

The chain is built from TRBV20-1 and TRBJ2-1; 10 nucleotides match TRBD2. The CDR3 is 15 amino acids. With V trimmed by 1 base and J by 4 bases, 4 bases remained unmatched. The germline CDR1 and CDR2 sequences are DFQATT and SNEGSKA (reference sequence). This chain's CDR3 is CSARGASGRYNEQFF. For the CDR3, the DNA is TGCAGTGCTAGAGGGGCTAGCGGGAGATACAATGAGCAGTTCTTC.

The V call is TRBV10-1, the J call TRBJ2-7; D could derive from TRBD1 or TRBD2 (6 bases each). The CDR3 length is 14 residues. Trimming shortened V by 10 bases and J by 3 bases, and 19 bases separated the two germline ends. Germline lookup yields CDR1 WNHNN and CDR2 SYGVQD (reference sequence). The CDR3 sequence is CATRDGGGCYEQYF. DNA for the CDR3: TGCGCCACCCGCGACGGGGGCGGATGCTACGAGCAGTACTTC.

The J gene is TRBJ2-7, the V gene TRBV4-2; no clear D gene. Germline values: CDR1 LGHNA, CDR2 YNFKEQ. The V and J ends lost 0 bases and 7 bases respectively, with 10 bases between them. This CDR3 has 13 amino acids. CDR3 protein: CASSQELRQEQYF. In DNA form, the CDR3 reads TGTGCCAGCAGCCAAGAGCTCCGCCAAGAGCAGTACTTC.

This clonotype has more than one count but fewer than ten. This chain links TRBV29-1 with TRBJ2-7; TRBD1 matches 10 bases. This CDR3 comprises 13 residues. Germline-derived CDR1 and CDR2 are SQVTM and ANQGSEA. Trimming at V came to 6 bases and at J to 3 bases, leaving 5 bases not matched to a gene. In DNA, the CDR3 is TGCAGCGTGCCGGGACAGGGGAGCTACGAGCAGTACTTC. It encodes CSVPGQGSYEQYF.

This clonotype came up many times. This rearrangement joins TRBV7-9 to TRBJ2-3; no definite D call. Trimming left V 6 bases short and J 2 bases short, with 15 bases between. The CDR3 spans 15 residues. Germline assignment: CDR1 SEHNR and CDR2 FQNEAQ (reference sequence). The CDR3 sequence: CASRGFSWHTDTQYF. The CDR3 DNA reads TGTGCCAGCAGAGGGTTCTCCTGGCACACAGATACGCAGTATTTT.

This clonotype was detected only a few times. This chain uses TRBV7-9 with TRBJ2-7; D is unclear. V was trimmed by 5 bases and J by 2 bases, leaving 22 bases between them. The germline V gene has CDR1 SEHNR and CDR2 FQNEAQ (reference sequence). The CDR3 runs to 17 residues. In DNA, the CDR3 is TGTGCCAGCAGCCGCAGGTTGGGCGGCCCGAACACCTACGAGCAGTACTTC. Translation gives CASSRRLGGPNTYEQYF.

This clonotype was seen many times. The V call is TRBV14, the J call TRBJ2-1, with D tentatively TRBD1 (5 bases). V lost 4 bases, J lost 8 bases, and 15 bases lay in between. Germline loops: CDR1 SGHDN, CDR2 FVKESK. The CDR3 sequence is 14 residues long. CDR3 residues: CASSPGRVIYEQFF. DNA of the CDR3: TGTGCCAGCAGCCCAGGCAGGGTGATATATGAGCAGTTCTTC.

This clonotype was seen ten or more times. The genes are TRBV4-3 and TRBJ1-2; weak D call: TRBD1 (6 bases). V was trimmed by 0 bases and J by 7 bases, leaving 15 bases between them. This CDR3 is 15 amino acids long. Germline V gene lookup returns CDR1 LGHNA and CDR2 YSLEER. Here the CDR3 DNA reads TGCGCCAGCAGCCAAGATCAAACGACAGGCCTTGGCTACACCTTC. It translates to CASSQDQTTGLGYTF.

The chain couples TRBV27 to TRBJ2-1; 11 nucleotides match TRBD1. The CDR3 has 13 residues. Per germline, CDR1 MNHEY and CDR2 SMNVEV (reference sequence). Trimming at V came to 6 bases and at J to 9 bases, leaving 4 bases not matched to a gene. The CDR3 nucleotides read TGTGCCAGCAGCTTTGGGACAGGGGGTGAGCAGTTCTTC. It translates to CASSFGTGGEQFF.

This clonotype was counted ten times or more. The chain is built from TRBV12-3 or TRBV12-4 and TRBJ2-2; D unclear. This CDR3 spans 13 amino acids. V lost 2 bases and J 6 bases, leaving 7 bases between the germline ends. CDR3 region: CASSLMGAGELFF. As DNA, the CDR3 is TGTGCCAGCAGTTTAATGGGTGCCGGGGAGCTGTTTTTT.

Many counts were recorded for this clonotype. Its ends do not fully match the called genes, so a read error is possible. The chain has TRBV20-1 and TRBJ2-1; D is unresolved. CDR1 is DFQATT and CDR2 is SNEGSKA in the germline V gene (reference sequence). The CDR3 is 14 residues long. CDR3 amino acids: CRARDYPQAPEQFF. CDR3 DNA sequence: TGCAGAGCTAGAGATTACCCTCAAGCTCCTGAGCAGTTCTTC.

This clonotype was seen a few times. One junction end disagrees with the germline gene, perhaps due to a read error. CDR3: CASSLDRGGELFF. The CDR3 bases are TGTGCTAGCAGCTTAGATCGGGGCGGGGAGCTGTTTTTT. The chain has TRBV7-7 and TRBJ2-2; D possibly corresponds to TRBD2 (5 bases). This CDR3 is 13 amino acids long. CDR1 and CDR2 from the germline V gene are SSHAT and FNYEAQ (reference sequence).

The chain combines TRBV20-1 with TRBJ2-1; 8 bases align to TRBD1. The J segment lost 16 bases and the V segment lost 0 bases, leaving 8 bases of the junction unmatched. There are 12 residues in the CDR3. CDR1 DFQATT and CDR2 SNEGSKA come from the germline V gene (reference sequence). The CDR3 reads CSARDRTGRLFF. The CDR3 nucleotides read TGCAGTGCTAGAGATAGGACAGGGAGGCTTTTCTTC.

Ten or more counts support this clonotype. The gene calls are TRBV5-1 and TRBJ2-1, with 13 bases matching TRBD2. This CDR3 contains 15 residues. From germline, CDR1 is SGHRS and CDR2 YFSETQ. With 4 bases clipped from V and 8 bases from J, the junction kept 6 bases outside the gene matches. In DNA form, the CDR3 reads TGCGCCAGCAGCCCGCGGACTAGCGGGGGCTATGAGCAGTTCTTC. It encodes CASSPRTSGGYEQFF. Variable domain in full (rest from reference TRBV5-1 and TRBJ2-1): KAGVTQTPRYLIKTRGQQVTLSCSPISGHRSVSWYQQTPGQGLQFLFEYFSETQRNKGNFPGRFSGRQFSNSRSEMNVSTLELGDSALYLCASSPRTSGGYEQFFGPGTRLTVL.

This clonotype was counted many times. The chain is built from TRBV9 and TRBJ1-2; 8 nucleotides align to TRBD1. Per germline, CDR1 SGDLS and CDR2 YYNGEE. Losses at the gene ends were 3 bases for V and 6 bases for J; bases not matched to a gene: 1. CDR3 size: 12 residues. The DNA for the CDR3 is TGTGCCAGCAGCGCGACAGGGGATGGCTACACCTTC. Amino acid sequence: CASSATGDGYTF.

This clonotype was seen at least ten times. J is TRBJ2-1 and V is TRBV5-1; 12 bases line up with TRBD2. Trimming took 2 bases from V and 3 from J; bases not matched to a gene: 12. This CDR3 region has 19 residues. In germline, CDR1 is SGHRS, CDR2 YFSETQ. CDR3 nucleotide sequence: TGCGCCAGCAGCTTCTCGACTAGCGGGAGTGAGGCGTTCTACAATGAGCAGTTCTTC. Translated: CASSFSTSGSEAFYNEQFF.

Many counts were recorded for this clonotype. The chain couples TRBV20-1 to TRBJ2-1; TRBD2 might be the D (6 bases). V shed 6 bases and J shed 1 base, with 10 bases lying between them. Germline lookup yields CDR1 DFQATT and CDR2 SNEGSKA (reference sequence). This CDR3 is 13 amino acids long. The CDR3 loop reads CSAVAGSYNEQFF. The CDR3 DNA reads as TGCAGTGCCGTGGCGGGGTCCTACAATGAGCAGTTCTTC.

The chain links TRBV3-1 to TRBJ1-1; D unresolved. The CDR3 is 14 amino acids. V lost 0 bases and J 4 bases, leaving 9 bases between the germline ends. CDR1 is LGHDT and CDR2 is YNNKEL in the germline V gene (reference sequence). CDR3 bases: TGTGCCAGCAGCCAAGATAGTGGGGTCACTGAAGCTTTCTTT. The encoded protein is CASSQDSGVTEAFF.